These 25 T cell receptor beta chains were all obtained from the same sample, sequenced in a study of technical replicates of blood from several donors. This table comes from immunoSEQ multiplex PCR, and its TCRdb copy is limited to in-frame clones, with some not included. Here the sample spans under 85,000 clones, just under 97% being singletons. Sequenced: T cells isolated from PBMCs. These receptors came from a human donor in good health.

The chain employs TRBV5-1 and TRBJ2-7, with a tentative D call TRBD1 (5 bases). Germline CDR1 reads SGHRS; CDR2 reads YFSETQ. This CDR3 has 15 amino acids. Trimming removed 4 bases from V and 3 bases from J, with 17 bases in between. CDR3 in amino acids: CASSQEGAGNYEQYF. The DNA of the CDR3 is TGCGCCAGCAGCCAAGAAGGGGCAGGGAACTACGAGCAGTACTTC.

The chain links TRBV5-1 to TRBJ2-4; no clear D. Trimming shortened V by 3 bases and J by 5 bases, and 9 bases separated the two germline ends. CDR1 is SGHRS and CDR2 is YFSETQ in the germline V gene. This CDR3 region has 13 residues. CDR3: CASSSSNENIQYF. The CDR3 DNA is TGCGCCAGCAGCTCCAGTAACGAAAACATTCAGTACTTC.

The table lists this clone with a count of one. The chain is built from TRBV2 and TRBJ2-7, with a weak D call TRBD2 (6 bases). Deletions cut 10 bases from V and 7 bases from J, with 20 bases between. Germline V gene data show CDR1 as SNHLY and CDR2 as FYNNEI. The CDR3 runs 13 residues. CDR3 loop: CATVEALRGEQYF. The CDR3 coding sequence is TGTGCCACAGTCGAGGCCTTGCGGGGTGAGCAGTACTTC.

The chain employs TRBV10-3 and TRBJ2-1; D is unresolved. Germline CDR1 ENHRY, CDR2 SYGVKD. The V end lost 2 bases, the J end lost 9 bases, and 20 bases lay between the germline ends. This CDR3 has 16 amino acids. The CDR3 is CAISEIKTNTRPEQFF. The DNA for the CDR3 is TGTGCCATCAGTGAGATAAAGACAAACACAAGACCTGAGCAGTTCTTC.

The chain joins TRBV6-5 to TRBJ1-3; possible D gene TRBD1, 5 bases. Germline values: CDR1 MNHEY, CDR2 SVGAGI. The CDR3 has 14 residues. V was cut by 8 bases and J by 0 bases, with 11 bases left in between. The CDR3 DNA reads TGTGCCAGCCGGCGGGGGGTCTCTGGAAACACCATATATTTT. Translation: CASRRGVSGNTIYF.

The CDR3 bases are TGTGCCAGCAGTCCCAGACAGGGGACCGACGAAAAACTGTTTTTT. It translates to CASSPRQGTDEKLFF. The J gene is TRBJ1-4, the V gene TRBV27; TRBD1 matches 8 bases. CDR1 and CDR2 (germline): MNHEY, SMNVEV (reference sequence). The CDR3 loop spans 15 amino acids. The V and J ends lost 5 bases and 8 bases, in that order; junction bases with no gene match: 10.

This clone appeared once. The gene calls are TRBV19 and TRBJ1-5; TRBD1 is a possible D gene (6 bases). CDR3 length: 14 residues. Trimming took off 5 bases at V and 3 bases at J, with 11 bases between the two ends. The germline CDR1 and CDR2 sequences are LNHDA and SQIVND (reference sequence). Here the CDR3 DNA reads TGTGCCAGTAGTCCGGACAGCCTCAATCAGCCCCAGCATTTT. It yields the protein CASSPDSLNQPQHF.

V is TRBV28 and J is TRBJ2-7; 10 bases match TRBD1. The CDR3 runs to 15 residues. Germline trimming cut 6 bases from V and 5 bases from J; bases unmatched to any gene: 10. Germline loops: CDR1 MDHEN, CDR2 SYDVKM. The CDR3 sequence is CASSSRDRGVNEQYF. CDR3 sequence (DNA): TGTGCCAGCAGCAGCCGGGACAGGGGCGTCAACGAGCAGTACTTC.

The genes are TRBV7-8 and TRBJ2-7; D gene unclear. Trimming pared 1 base from V and 2 bases from J, leaving 9 bases between. The CDR3 loop spans 14 amino acids. CDR1 SGHVS and CDR2 FQNEAQ come from the germline V gene. The CDR3 loop reads CASSLVLMAYEQYF. The CDR3 nucleotides read TGTGCCAGCAGCTTAGTGCTAATGGCCTACGAGCAGTACTTC.

The chain recombines TRBV29-1 with TRBJ2-7, with a tentative D call TRBD2 (6 bases). The V end lost 0 bases, the J end lost 7 bases, and 19 bases lay between the germline ends. The CDR3 loop spans 15 amino acids. CDR1 is SQVTM, CDR2 ANQGSEA, per germline. The CDR3 spells CSVEDLRGRSGEQYF. The CDR3 nucleotides read TGCAGCGTTGAAGATTTGCGGGGACGCTCCGGGGAGCAGTACTTC.

This chain connects TRBV9 to TRBJ1-1; D is ambiguous. The germline V and J ends were trimmed by 0 bases and 1 base, with 10 bases remaining between them. Per the germline V gene, CDR1 is SGDLS and CDR2 is YYNGEE. The length of the CDR3 is 15 residues. CDR3 sequence: CASSVDGRGNTEAFF. Here the CDR3 DNA reads TGTGCCAGCAGCGTAGATGGGCGGGGGAACACTGAAGCTTTCTTT.

This sequence joins TRBV14 and TRBJ2-7; D is perhaps TRBD1 (5 bases). V was pared by 3 bases and J by 3 bases, with 9 bases between. The CDR3 extends over 13 amino acids. Germline lookup yields CDR1 SGHDN and CDR2 FVKESK. The CDR3, as DNA: TGTGCCAGCAGCCAGGGGCTCATCTACGAGCAGTACTTC. Its translation: CASSQGLIYEQYF. Combining the CDR3 with reference TRBV14 and TRBJ2-7 gives the whole variable domain EAGVTQFPSHSVIEKGQTVTLRCDPISGHDNLYWYRRVMGKEIKFLLHFVKESKQDESGMPNNRFLAERTGGTYSTLKVQPAELEDSGVYFCASSQGLIYEQYFGPGTRLTVT.

This chain links TRBV18 with TRBJ2-7; maybe TRBD1 (6 bases). This CDR3 is built from 14 residues. Per germline, CDR1 KGHSH and CDR2 LQKENI. Trimming left V 5 bases short and J 7 bases short, with 18 bases between. The CDR3 DNA reads TGTGCCAGCTCAGTCCCAGGGGTACCTTGGGAGCAGTACTTC. It yields the protein CASSVPGVPWEQYF.

The rearrangement uses TRBV4-1 and TRBJ1-2, with a possible D match to TRBD1 (5 bases). The CDR3 length is 15 residues. Trimming cost V 0 bases and J 7 bases, with 15 bases left between them. Germline CDR1 and CDR2: MGHRA and YSYEKL. The CDR3 is CASSQDDSRPIGYTF. CDR3 DNA: TGCGCCAGCAGCCAAGACGACAGCCGTCCTATTGGCTACACCTTC.

The V gene is TRBV5-1, the J gene TRBJ1-2, with TRBD1 as a possible D gene (6 bases). V was clipped by 6 bases and J by 0 bases, with 18 bases between them. This CDR3 contains 16 residues. In germline, CDR1 is SGHRS, CDR2 YFSETQ. The DNA of the CDR3 is TGCGCCAGCACCTCGAGGGGAGAGGGGGCTAACTATGGCTACACCTTC. Its translation: CASTSRGEGANYGYTF. Variable domain in full (rest from reference TRBV5-1 and TRBJ1-2): KAGVTQTPRYLIKTRGQQVTLSCSPISGHRSVSWYQQTPGQGLQFLFEYFSETQRNKGNFPGRFSGRQFSNSRSEMNVSTLELGDSALYLCASTSRGEGANYGYTFGSGTRLTVV.

The chain has TRBV5-1 and TRBJ2-7; D may be TRBD2 (6 bases). V was pared by 0 bases and J by 7 bases, with 20 bases between. Germline V gives CDR1 SGHRS, CDR2 YFSETQ. The CDR3 consists of 16 residues. The CDR3 DNA sequence: TGCGCCAGCAGCTTGGCCAATTGGCAGGGAGGTTGGGAGCAGTACTTC. This encodes CASSLANWQGGWEQYF.

The rearrangement uses TRBV11-3 and TRBJ1-1; D remains ambiguous. Looked up from germline, CDR1 is SGHNT and CDR2 is YENEEA. The CDR3 runs to 13 residues. Trimming removed 1 base at V and 5 bases at J, with 8 bases between. DNA for the CDR3: TGTGCCAGCAGCTTAGTCTCGGAGACTGAAGCTTTCTTT. Translation gives CASSLVSETEAFF.

This sequence joins TRBV9 and TRBJ1-3, with a possible D match to TRBD1 (5 bases). In germline, CDR1 is SGDLS, CDR2 YYNGEE. V dropped 3 bases and J dropped 3 bases, with 13 bases sitting between them. The CDR3 is 15 residues long. CDR3 sequence reads: CASSGGRANGNTIYF. The CDR3 nucleotides are TGTGCCAGCAGCGGAGGCAGGGCGAATGGAAACACCATATATTTT.

J is TRBJ2-7 and V is TRBV29-1, with a weak D call TRBD1 (6 bases). Germline V gives CDR1 SQVTM, CDR2 ANQGSEA. The V gene lost 3 bases and the J gene lost 0 bases, with 12 bases spanning the gap. The CDR3 runs to 14 residues. The CDR3 loop is CSVDLGRGSYEQYF. The DNA for the CDR3 is TGCAGCGTTGATCTGGGCAGGGGCTCCTACGAGCAGTACTTC.

The V gene is TRBV28, the J gene TRBJ2-7; D perhaps matches TRBD1 (6 bases). The germline gives CDR1 MDHEN, CDR2 SYDVKM. The CDR3 spans 17 residues. Trimming cost V 6 bases and J 0 bases, with 21 bases left between them. Here the CDR3 DNA reads TGTGCCAGCAGCCAAGGCCTGCCGGGACAAGCCTCCTACGAGCAGTACTTC. It yields the protein CASSQGLPGQASYEQYF.

The chain links TRBV5-4 to TRBJ1-2; 9 nucleotides agree with TRBD1. Trimming removed 5 bases from V and 5 bases from J; junction bases left unmatched: 4. The germline V gene encodes CDR1 SGHNT and CDR2 YYREEE (reference sequence). The CDR3 runs 13 residues. The DNA for the CDR3 is TGTGCCAGCAGGTTAGACAGGGGGTATGGCTACACCTTC. It codes for CASRLDRGYGYTF.

This chain joins TRBV11-3 and TRBJ2-5, with D hard to call. The CDR3 contains 13 residues. The V gene lost 5 bases and the J gene lost 5 bases, with 12 bases spanning the gap. Germline values: CDR1 SGHNT, CDR2 YENEEA. CDR3 sequence (DNA): TGTGCCAGCAGCCGGCGGTCGAGCGAGACCCAGTACTTC. It is translated as CASSRRSSETQYF.

The J gene is TRBJ2-5, the V gene TRBV5-4; no clear D. The CDR3 spans 15 residues. The germline V gene has CDR1 SGHNT and CDR2 YYREEE (reference sequence). With 4 bases removed from V and 3 bases from J, the gap between germline ends came to 16 bases. The CDR3 DNA is TGTGCCAGCAGCGGTAATCAAACGGTAAAAGAGACCCAGTACTTC. It encodes CASSGNQTVKETQYF.

This chain uses TRBV28 with TRBJ1-2; possible D gene TRBD1, 5 bases. Per germline, CDR1 MDHEN and CDR2 SYDVKM. The CDR3 is made up of 15 amino acids. V lost 7 bases and J 0 bases, leaving 15 bases between the germline ends. The CDR3 nucleotides are TGTGCCAGCACCCCTGGGGGGGGAGCTAACTATGGCTACACCTTC. The encoded protein is CASTPGGGANYGYTF.

This clone was counted once. V gene TRBV7-2 combines with J gene TRBJ1-5; a possible D gene is TRBD1 (6 bases). The length of the CDR3 is 14 residues. Between the trimmed V and J ends, which lost 2 bases and 7 bases, there was a span of 12 bases. Germline V gene sequence: CDR1 SGHTA, CDR2 FQGNSA. CDR3: CASSLPGTTQPQHF. CDR3 DNA sequence: TGTGCCAGCAGCTTACCCGGGACAACACAGCCCCAGCATTTT.